This T cell receptor (beta chain) was identified in a study of glioma-infiltrating T cells. Looking at the study overall: Glioma patients had dexamethasone for six or fewer days before surgery. Study-level findings and limits: Non-neoplastic patients had below-expected tissue-blood divergence, while all gliomas exceeded expectation. Only very few CDR3 sequences appeared in both tissue and blood.

About this clonotype itself: The antigen remains unidentified.

Trimming took off 6 bases at V and 8 bases at J, with 13 bases between the two ends. The CDR3 loop spans 12 amino acids. The V gene's germline CDR1 is ENHRY and CDR2 SYGVKD. Amplification of TCR alpha and beta CDR3 regions from RNA used iRepertoire nested multiplex PCR. TCRdb passed the multiplex PCR reads through MiXCR, listing each CDR3 protein once. Seen here are more than 350,000 distinct CDR3 sequences, 41% observed once, and the top ten hold 12%. The TCR was taken from a human donor with low-grade glioma or glioblastoma, undergoing nonglioma brain surgery, or in good health (not recorded which). The chain links TRBV10-3 to TRBJ1-1; possibly TRBD1 for D (6 bases). Sample: glioma tissue, nonneoplastic brain tissue, or PBMCs (not recorded which). This chain's CDR3 is CAIRTQGDEAFF. As DNA, the CDR3 is TGTGCCATCAGGACACAGGGAGACGAAGCTTTCTTT.